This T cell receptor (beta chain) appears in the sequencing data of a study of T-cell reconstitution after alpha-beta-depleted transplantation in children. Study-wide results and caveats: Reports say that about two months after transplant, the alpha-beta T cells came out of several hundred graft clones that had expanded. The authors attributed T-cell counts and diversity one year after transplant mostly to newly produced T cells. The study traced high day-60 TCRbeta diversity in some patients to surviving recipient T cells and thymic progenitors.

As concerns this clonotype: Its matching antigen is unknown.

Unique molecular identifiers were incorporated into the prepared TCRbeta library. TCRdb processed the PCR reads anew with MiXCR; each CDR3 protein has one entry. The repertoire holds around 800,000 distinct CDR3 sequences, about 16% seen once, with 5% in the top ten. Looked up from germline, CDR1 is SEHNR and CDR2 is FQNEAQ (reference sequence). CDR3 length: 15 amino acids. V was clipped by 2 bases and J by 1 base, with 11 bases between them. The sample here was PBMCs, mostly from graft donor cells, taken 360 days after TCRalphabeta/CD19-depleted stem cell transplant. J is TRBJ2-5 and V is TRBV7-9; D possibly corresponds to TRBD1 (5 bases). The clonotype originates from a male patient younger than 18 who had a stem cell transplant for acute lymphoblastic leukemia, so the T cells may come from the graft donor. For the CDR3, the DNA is TGTGCCAGCAGCTTAATTGGTACAGGCCAAGAGACCCAGTACTTC. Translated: CASSLIGTGQETQYF.